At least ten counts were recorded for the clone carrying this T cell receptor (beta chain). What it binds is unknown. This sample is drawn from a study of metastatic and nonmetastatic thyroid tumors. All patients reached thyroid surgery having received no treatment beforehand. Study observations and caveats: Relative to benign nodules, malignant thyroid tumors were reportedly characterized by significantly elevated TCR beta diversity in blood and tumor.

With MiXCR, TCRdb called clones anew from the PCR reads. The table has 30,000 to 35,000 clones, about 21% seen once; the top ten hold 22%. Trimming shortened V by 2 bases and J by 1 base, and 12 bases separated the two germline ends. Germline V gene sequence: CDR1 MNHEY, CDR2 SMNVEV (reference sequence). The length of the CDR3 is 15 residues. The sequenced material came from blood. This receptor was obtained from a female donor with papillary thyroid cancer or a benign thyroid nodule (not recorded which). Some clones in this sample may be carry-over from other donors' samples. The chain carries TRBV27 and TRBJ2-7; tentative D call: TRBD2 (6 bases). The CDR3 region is CASSLSTGDSYEQYF. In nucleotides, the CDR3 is TGTGCCAGCAGTTTAAGTACGGGGGATTCCTACGAGCAGTACTTC.